The 7 T cell receptor beta chains below all came from one sample that was sequenced in a study of cytomegalovirus exposure and HLA in healthy donors. PCR employed 60 Vbeta and 13 Jbeta primers. Using immunoSEQ multiplex PCR, the repertoire was profiled, and TCRdb retains in-frame clones only, with some absent. Of a few hundred thousand clones listed, approximately 80% were seen once; the top ten hold under 3%. Sample: PBMCs. The receptors derive from a woman aged 25 to 39 in good health and CMV-seronegative.

Concerning this clone: One end of the junction varies from germline; a read error may be responsible. This sequence joins TRBV5-1 and TRBJ1-2; 8 nucleotides match TRBD1. Germline V gene data show CDR1 as SGHRS and CDR2 as YFSETQ. The CDR3 contains 15 residues. For the CDR3, the DNA is TGCGCCAGCAGCCCCTCGTCGACAGGGGAGTATGGCTACCCCTTC. It specifies CASSPSSTGEYGYPF.

This chain uses TRBV2 with TRBJ1-6; 10 bases are a match to TRBD1. This CDR3 region has 15 residues. V dropped 8 bases and J dropped 7; count of bases not matched to a gene: 8. Germline assignment: CDR1 SNHLY and CDR2 FYNNEI. CDR3 amino acids: CASGGDRGTNSPLHF. In nucleotides, the CDR3 is TGTGCCAGCGGAGGGGACAGGGGAACCAATTCACCCCTCCACTTT.

The chain has TRBV11-2 and TRBJ2-3; a weak D match, TRBD2 (5 bases). Germline V gene data show CDR1 as SGHAT and CDR2 as FQNNGV. Trimming took off 1 base at V and 4 bases at J, with 6 bases between the two ends. The CDR3 totals 13 residues. The DNA of the CDR3 is TGTGCCAGCAGCTTAGTACTAGCAGATACGCAGTATTTT. This codes for CASSLVLADTQYF.

J is TRBJ2-1 and V is TRBV5-1; TRBD2 might be the D (8 bases). The CDR3 is 14 amino acids. V dropped 4 bases and J dropped 14 bases, with 22 bases sitting between them. Germline V gene sequence: CDR1 SGHRS, CDR2 YFSETQ. CDR3 amino acids: CASSAAGGEGGEFF. The CDR3 DNA follows: TGCGCCAGCAGCGCGGCCGGGGGGGAAGGGGGCGAGTTCTTC.

The chain employs TRBV6-5 and TRBJ1-2, with 9 bases fitting TRBD1. The CDR3 spans 16 residues. CDR1 is MNHEY and CDR2 is SVGAGI in the germline V gene. V lost 0 bases and J lost 1; bases outside the gene matches: 3. This CDR3 reads CASSYSGQGSNYGYTF. The CDR3 DNA follows: TGTGCCAGCAGTTACTCTGGACAGGGGAGTAACTATGGCTACACCTTC.

The chain links TRBV6-5 to TRBJ2-3; D possibly corresponds to TRBD1 (5 bases). Trimming left V 0 bases short and J 1 base short, with 8 bases between. The CDR3 has 15 amino acids. CDR1 is MNHEY, CDR2 SVGAGI, per germline. The CDR3: CASSYSTRGTDTQYF. DNA of the CDR3: TGTGCCAGCAGTTACTCGACCAGGGGCACAGATACGCAGTATTTT.

The rearrangement joins TRBV5-1 to TRBJ2-2; perhaps TRBD2 as D (6 bases). CDR1 SGHRS and CDR2 YFSETQ come from the germline V gene. CDR3 length: 19 amino acids. The V end lost 0 bases, the J end lost 7 bases, and 25 bases lay between the germline ends. CDR3 coding DNA: TGCGCCAGCAGCTTGGCCATGGTCATAGCGGCAGCAGGGATCGGGGAGCTGTTTTTT. Its translation: CASSLAMVIAAAGIGELFF.